A selection of T cell receptor beta chains follows, all from one sample in a study of identical twins. TCRdb independently ran MiXCR on the 5' RACE reads; one entry per CDR3 protein. This table has around 960,000 distinct CDR3 sequences, about 12% appearing once. These same data were also listed under a study on yellow fever vaccine responses in identical twins.

Sequencing input: PBMCs. The receptor set was obtained from a woman younger than 35 in good health. CDR3s include the opening cysteine and the closing phenylalanine or tryptophan. D genes are given only for firm matches. Clone size is stated in some rows and not others, as once, few, many or a class when expanded.

CDR3 length: 14; V gene: TRBV7-9; D gene: NA; J gene: TRBJ2-1; clone size: NA; CDR3 protein: CASSLSGGDNEQFF; CDR3 DNA: TGTGCCAGCAGCTTATCAGGGGGGGACAATGAGCAGTTCTTC
CDR3 length: 17; V gene: TRBV29-1; D gene: NA; J gene: TRBJ2-2; clone size: NA; CDR3 protein: CSVDFSQNPSNTGELFF; CDR3 DNA: TGCAGCGTTGATTTCTCACAGAACCCCTCGAACACCGGGGAGCTGTTTTTT
CDR3 length: 19; V gene: TRBV11-2; D gene: NA; J gene: TRBJ2-4; clone size: NA; CDR3 protein: CASSLGTLFGEPSKNIQYF; CDR3 DNA: TGTGCCAGCAGCTTAGGGACCCTCTTCGGGGAACCGTCCAAAAACATTCAGTACTTC
CDR3 length: 13; V gene: TRBV10-3; D gene: TRBD1; J gene: TRBJ2-7; clone size: few; CDR3 protein: CAISDGTGGEQYF; CDR3 DNA: TGTGCCATCAGTGATGGGACAGGGGGGGAGCAGTACTTC
CDR3 length: 17; V gene: TRBV7-9; D gene: TRBD2; J gene: TRBJ2-1; clone size: NA; CDR3 protein: CASTLGSGGTGRNEQFF; CDR3 DNA: TGTGCCAGCACCCTGGGCAGCGGGGGGACCGGTCGGAATGAGCAGTTCTTC
CDR3 length: 12; V gene: TRBV20-1; D gene: NA; J gene: TRBJ1-2; clone size: many; CDR3 protein: CSARSYNYGYTF; CDR3 DNA: TGCAGTGCTAGGAGCTATAACTATGGCTACACCTTC
CDR3 length: 13; V gene: TRBV20-1; D gene: NA; J gene: TRBJ2-7; clone size: few; CDR3 protein: CSAPSGHSYEQYF; CDR3 DNA: TGCAGTGCTCCCAGTGGGCACTCCTACGAGCAGTACTTC
CDR3 length: 14; V gene: TRBV20-1; D gene: NA; J gene: TRBJ2-1; clone size: many; CDR3 protein: CSARDRVVYNEQFF; CDR3 DNA: TGCAGTGCTAGAGATCGGGTCGTTTACAATGAGCAGTTCTTC
CDR3 length: 12; V gene: TRBV29-1; D gene: TRBD2; J gene: TRBJ2-5; clone size: NA; CDR3 protein: CSGGGTGETQYF; CDR3 DNA: TGCAGCGGGGGGGGGACGGGGGAGACCCAGTACTTC
CDR3 length: 12; V gene: TRBV12-3/TRBV12-4; D gene: NA; J gene: TRBJ2-7; clone size: few; CDR3 protein: CASTNRPYEQYF; CDR3 DNA: TGTGCCAGCACTAACAGGCCCTACGAGCAGTACTTC
CDR3 length: 16; V gene: TRBV4-1; D gene: NA; J gene: TRBJ2-2; clone size: NA; CDR3 protein: CASSQGPQKNTGELFF; CDR3 DNA: TGCGCCAGCAGCCAAGGTCCGCAGAAGAACACCGGGGAGCTGTTTTTT
CDR3 length: 12; V gene: TRBV29-1; D gene: TRBD2; J gene: TRBJ2-7; clone size: NA; CDR3 protein: CSVASGPYEQYF; CDR3 DNA: TGCAGCGTTGCTAGCGGACCCTACGAGCAGTACTTC
CDR3 length: 16; V gene: TRBV7-9; D gene: TRBD1; J gene: TRBJ1-5; clone size: many; CDR3 protein: CASSFGAGGFSQPQHF; CDR3 DNA: TGTGCCAGCAGCTTCGGGGCAGGGGGTTTCAGTCAGCCCCAGCATTTT
CDR3 length: 14; V gene: TRBV7-8; D gene: TRBD2; J gene: TRBJ2-1; clone size: many; CDR3 protein: CASSFGLASNEQFF; CDR3 DNA: TGTGCCAGCAGTTTCGGACTAGCAAGCAATGAGCAGTTCTTC
CDR3 length: 16; V gene: TRBV20-1; D gene: TRBD2; J gene: TRBJ2-1; clone size: few; CDR3 protein: CSARDLGRGGVNEQFF; CDR3 DNA: TGCAGTGCTAGAGATCTCGGGCGGGGGGGCGTAAATGAGCAGTTCTTC
CDR3 length: 16; V gene: TRBV6-1; D gene: NA; J gene: TRBJ1-6; clone size: few; CDR3 protein: CASSRQEGSYNSPLHF; CDR3 DNA: TGTGCCAGCAGTAGACAGGAGGGCTCCTATAATTCACCCCTCCACTTT
CDR3 length: 12; V gene: TRBV25-1; D gene: NA; J gene: TRBJ2-1; clone size: few; CDR3 protein: CASSEGAEEQFF; CDR3 DNA: TGTGCCAGCAGTGAAGGAGCGGAGGAGCAGTTCTTC
CDR3 length: 15; V gene: TRBV12-3/TRBV12-4; D gene: TRBD1; J gene: TRBJ2-7; clone size: few; CDR3 protein: CASSVRTGDPYEQYF; CDR3 DNA: TGTGCCAGCAGTGTCCGCACAGGGGACCCCTACGAGCAGTACTTC
CDR3 length: 14; V gene: TRBV11-2; D gene: NA; J gene: TRBJ1-1; clone size: many; CDR3 protein: CASSFGYGGTEAFF; CDR3 DNA: TGTGCCAGCAGCTTCGGGTACGGGGGCACTGAAGCTTTCTTT
CDR3 length: 13; V gene: TRBV10-3; D gene: NA; J gene: TRBJ2-7; clone size: NA; CDR3 protein: CAISTGNLLEQYF; CDR3 DNA: TGTGCCATCTCAACAGGGAATCTCCTCGAGCAGTACTTC
CDR3 length: 13; V gene: TRBV15; D gene: NA; J gene: TRBJ2-1; clone size: few; CDR3 protein: CATSRSDPNEQFF; CDR3 DNA: TGTGCCACCAGCAGAAGCGACCCCAATGAGCAGTTCTTC
CDR3 length: 16; V gene: TRBV5-1; D gene: TRBD2; J gene: TRBJ2-1; clone size: few; CDR3 protein: CASSLTGGSGYNEQFF; CDR3 DNA: TGCGCCAGCAGCTTGACGGGAGGGTCGGGCTACAATGAGCAGTTCTTC
CDR3 length: 17; V gene: TRBV15; D gene: NA; J gene: TRBJ2-2; clone size: few; CDR3 protein: CATSRDRGYANTGELFF; CDR3 DNA: TGTGCCACCAGCAGAGATCGCGGGTACGCGAACACCGGGGAGCTGTTTTTT
CDR3 length: 17; V gene: TRBV5-1; D gene: TRBD2; J gene: TRBJ2-2; clone size: few; CDR3 protein: CASSPARSGGGAGELFF; CDR3 DNA: TGCGCCAGCAGCCCCGCGCGCTCGGGCGGGGGGGCCGGGGAGCTGTTTTTT
CDR3 length: 14; V gene: TRBV20-1; D gene: NA; J gene: TRBJ1-1; clone size: many; CDR3 protein: CSARDWAENTEAFF; CDR3 DNA: TGCAGTGCTAGAGATTGGGCAGAGAACACTGAAGCTTTCTTT
CDR3 length: 13; V gene: TRBV27; D gene: NA; J gene: TRBJ1-2; clone size: few; CDR3 protein: CASSAPGRYGYTF; CDR3 DNA: TGTGCCAGCAGTGCTCCAGGGAGGTATGGCTACACCTTC
CDR3 length: 12; V gene: TRBV20-1; D gene: TRBD2; J gene: TRBJ2-3; clone size: few; CDR3 protein: CSAGTSVDTQYF; CDR3 DNA: TGCAGTGCAGGGACTAGCGTGGATACGCAGTATTTT
CDR3 length: 15; V gene: TRBV7-9; D gene: NA; J gene: TRBJ2-2; clone size: NA; CDR3 protein: CASSFRSGNTGELFF; CDR3 DNA: TGTGCCAGCAGCTTTAGATCCGGAAACACCGGGGAGCTGTTTTTT
CDR3 length: 15; V gene: TRBV24-1; D gene: TRBD1; J gene: TRBJ2-1; clone size: NA; CDR3 protein: CATSDWTGTGDEQFF; CDR3 DNA: TGTGCCACCAGTGATTGGACCGGGACAGGGGATGAGCAGTTCTTC
CDR3 length: 16; V gene: TRBV5-5; D gene: NA; J gene: TRBJ1-1; clone size: few; CDR3 protein: CASGGYRGRSNTEAFF; CDR3 DNA: TGTGCCAGCGGCGGTTATCGGGGCAGATCGAACACTGAAGCTTTCTTT
CDR3 length: 14; V gene: TRBV5-1; D gene: TRBD1; J gene: TRBJ1-1; clone size: NA; CDR3 protein: CASSSKDRGTEAFF; CDR3 DNA: TGCGCCAGCAGCTCCAAAGACAGGGGCACTGAAGCTTTCTTT
CDR3 length: 13; V gene: TRBV3-1; D gene: NA; J gene: TRBJ1-4; clone size: few; CDR3 protein: CASSKRQAEKLFF; CDR3 DNA: TGTGCCAGCAGCAAAAGACAGGCTGAAAAACTGTTTTTT
CDR3 length: 18; V gene: TRBV27; D gene: NA; J gene: TRBJ2-5; clone size: many; CDR3 protein: CASSLSGGRRVREETQYF; CDR3 DNA: TGTGCCAGCAGTTTATCGGGTGGGAGGAGGGTCCGGGAAGAGACCCAGTACTTC
CDR3 length: 15; V gene: TRBV5-5; D gene: TRBD2; J gene: TRBJ2-7; clone size: NA; CDR3 protein: CASSLSLAEPYEQYF; CDR3 DNA: TGTGCCAGCAGCTTGAGCCTAGCGGAGCCCTACGAGCAGTACTTC
CDR3 length: 12; V gene: TRBV20-1; D gene: TRBD2; J gene: TRBJ2-5; clone size: many; CDR3 protein: CSARSSGETQYF; CDR3 DNA: TGCAGTGCTAGGTCTAGCGGAGAGACCCAGTACTTC
CDR3 length: 14; V gene: TRBV18; D gene: TRBD2; J gene: TRBJ2-7; clone size: NA; CDR3 protein: CASSPEEAGYEQYF; CDR3 DNA: TGTGCCAGCTCACCCGAAGAAGCGGGATACGAGCAGTACTTC
CDR3 length: 14; V gene: TRBV6-1; D gene: NA; J gene: TRBJ2-5; clone size: few; CDR3 protein: CASGDTSTQETQYF; CDR3 DNA: TGTGCCAGCGGTGACACCTCGACACAAGAGACCCAGTACTTC
CDR3 length: 16; V gene: TRBV24-1; D gene: TRBD2; J gene: TRBJ2-2; clone size: few; CDR3 protein: CATSDLATSPAGELFF; CDR3 DNA: TGTGCCACCAGTGATTTAGCGACTAGCCCCGCCGGGGAGCTGTTTTTT
CDR3 length: 14; V gene: TRBV7-7; D gene: NA; J gene: TRBJ2-5; clone size: once; CDR3 protein: CASSATGPGGTQYF; CDR3 DNA: TGTGCCAGCAGCGCTACAGGGCCCGGGGGGACCCAGTACTTC
CDR3 length: 15; V gene: TRBV10-1; D gene: TRBD2; J gene: TRBJ2-1; clone size: NA; CDR3 protein: CASSRSSGSYNEQFF; CDR3 DNA: TGCGCCAGCAGCCGCTCTAGCGGGAGCTACAATGAGCAGTTCTTC
CDR3 length: 18; V gene: TRBV11-2; D gene: TRBD2; J gene: TRBJ2-3; clone size: NA; CDR3 protein: CASSLLGMLAGATDTQYF; CDR3 DNA: TGTGCCAGCAGCTTACTAGGAATGCTAGCGGGGGCCACAGATACGCAGTATTTT